This TCR beta chain was profiled in a study of blood T cell repertoires in COVID-19. Study background: The United States, Italy and Spain provided the acute and convalescent COVID-19 samples. T cells, B-cell-depleted T cells, or PBMCs provided the cDNA or gDNA that served as material.

Per germline, CDR1 MDHEN and CDR2 SYDVKM. This CDR3 is 14 amino acids long. Losses at the gene ends were 5 bases for V and 9 bases for J; bases not matched to a gene: 8. Libraries were prepared by immunoSEQ multiplex PCR; TCRdb keeps only in-frame clonotypes and omits some of them. This sample has about 62,000 clones, with just under 95% found just once. The rearrangement joins TRBV28 to TRBJ1-1; 11 nucleotides line up with TRBD1. The source material was peripheral blood. The receptor was derived from a human donor in a cohort sampled during active COVID-19. This CDR3 reads CASSASRDRGKAFF. The DNA of the CDR3 is TGTGCCAGCAGTGCGTCCCGGGACAGGGGGAAAGCTTTCTTT.